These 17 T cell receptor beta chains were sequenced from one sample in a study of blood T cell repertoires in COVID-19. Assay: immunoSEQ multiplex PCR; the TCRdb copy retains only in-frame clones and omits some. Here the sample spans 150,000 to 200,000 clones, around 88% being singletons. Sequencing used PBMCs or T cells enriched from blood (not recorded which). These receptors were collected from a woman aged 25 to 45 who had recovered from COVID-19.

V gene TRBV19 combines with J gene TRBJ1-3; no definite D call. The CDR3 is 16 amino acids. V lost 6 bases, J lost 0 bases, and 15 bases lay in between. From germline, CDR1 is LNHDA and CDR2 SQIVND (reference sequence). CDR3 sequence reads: CASRSRRKDSGNTIYF. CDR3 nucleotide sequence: TGTGCCAGTAGGAGCCGGAGGAAGGACTCTGGAAACACCATATATTTT.

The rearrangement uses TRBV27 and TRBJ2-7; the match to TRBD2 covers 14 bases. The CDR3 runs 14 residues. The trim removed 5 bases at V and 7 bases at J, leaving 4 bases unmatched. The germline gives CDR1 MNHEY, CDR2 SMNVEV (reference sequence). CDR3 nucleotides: TGTGCCAGCAGTATGGGACTAGCGGGAGAAGAGCAGTACTTC. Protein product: CASSMGLAGEEQYF.

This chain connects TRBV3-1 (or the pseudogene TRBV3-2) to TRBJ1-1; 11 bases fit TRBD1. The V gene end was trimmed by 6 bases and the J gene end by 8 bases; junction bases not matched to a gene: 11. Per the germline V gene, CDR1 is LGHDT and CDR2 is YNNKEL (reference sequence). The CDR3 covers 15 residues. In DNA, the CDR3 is TGTGCCAGCAGGTCAAGGGACAGGGGGAAAATGGAAGCTTTCTTT. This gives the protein CASRSRDRGKMEAFF.

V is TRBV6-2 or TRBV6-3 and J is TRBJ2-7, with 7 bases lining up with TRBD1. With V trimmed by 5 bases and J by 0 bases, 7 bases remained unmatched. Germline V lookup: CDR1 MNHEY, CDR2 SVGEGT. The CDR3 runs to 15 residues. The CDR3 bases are TGTGCCAGCAGTAACTACAGGGGTGCCTCCTACGAGCAGTACTTC. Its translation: CASSNYRGASYEQYF.

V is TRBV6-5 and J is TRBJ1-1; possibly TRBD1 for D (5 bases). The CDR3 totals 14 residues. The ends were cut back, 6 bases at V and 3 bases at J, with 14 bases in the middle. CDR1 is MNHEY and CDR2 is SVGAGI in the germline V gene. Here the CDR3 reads CASRKGLLYTEAFF. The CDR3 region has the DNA TGTGCCAGCAGGAAGGGACTGCTGTACACTGAAGCTTTCTTT.

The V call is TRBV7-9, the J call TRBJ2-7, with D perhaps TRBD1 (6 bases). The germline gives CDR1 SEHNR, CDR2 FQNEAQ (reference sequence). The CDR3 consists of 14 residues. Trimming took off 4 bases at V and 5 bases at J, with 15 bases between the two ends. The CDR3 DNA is TGTGCCAGCAGCTCCCAGGACAGAGGGGACGAGCAGTACTTC. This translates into CASSSQDRGDEQYF.

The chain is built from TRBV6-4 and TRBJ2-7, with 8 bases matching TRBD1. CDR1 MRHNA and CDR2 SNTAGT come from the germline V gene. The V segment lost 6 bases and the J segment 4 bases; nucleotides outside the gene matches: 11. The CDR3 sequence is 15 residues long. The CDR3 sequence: CASSNRTGLRYEQYF. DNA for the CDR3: TGTGCCAGCAGCAACCGGACAGGGTTAAGGTACGAGCAGTACTTC.

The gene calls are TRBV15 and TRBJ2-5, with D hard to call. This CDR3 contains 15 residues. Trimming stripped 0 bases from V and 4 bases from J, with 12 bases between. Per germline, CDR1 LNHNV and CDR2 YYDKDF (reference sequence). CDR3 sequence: CATSRDSLVRETQYF. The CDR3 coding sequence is TGTGCCACCAGCAGAGATTCGTTGGTGCGAGAGACCCAGTACTTC.

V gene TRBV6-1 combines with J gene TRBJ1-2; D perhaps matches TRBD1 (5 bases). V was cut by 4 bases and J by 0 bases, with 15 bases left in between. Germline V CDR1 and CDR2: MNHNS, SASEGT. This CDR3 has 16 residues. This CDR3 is CASSANRGLTNYGYTF. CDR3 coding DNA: TGTGCCAGCAGTGCAAATAGGGGTCTCACTAACTATGGCTACACCTTC.

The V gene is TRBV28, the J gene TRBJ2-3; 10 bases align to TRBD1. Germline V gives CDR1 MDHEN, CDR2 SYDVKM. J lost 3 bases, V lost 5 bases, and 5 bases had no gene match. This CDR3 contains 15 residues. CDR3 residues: CASSLWTGGTDTQYF. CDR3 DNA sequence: TGTGCCAGCAGTCTCTGGACAGGGGGAACAGATACGCAGTATTTT. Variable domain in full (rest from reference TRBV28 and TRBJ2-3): DVKVTQSSRYLVKRTGEKVFLECVQDMDHENMFWYRQDPGLGLRLIYFSYDVKMKEKGDIPEGYSVSREKKERFSLILESASTNQTSMYLCASSLWTGGTDTQYFGPGTRLTVL.

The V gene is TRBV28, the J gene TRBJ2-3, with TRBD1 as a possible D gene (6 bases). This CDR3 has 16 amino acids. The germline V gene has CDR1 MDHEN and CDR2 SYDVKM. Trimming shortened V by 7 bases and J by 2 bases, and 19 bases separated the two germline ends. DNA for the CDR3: TGTGCCAGCACCGACGGGACAACTACTTTCACAGATACGCAGTATTTT. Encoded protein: CASTDGTTTFTDTQYF.

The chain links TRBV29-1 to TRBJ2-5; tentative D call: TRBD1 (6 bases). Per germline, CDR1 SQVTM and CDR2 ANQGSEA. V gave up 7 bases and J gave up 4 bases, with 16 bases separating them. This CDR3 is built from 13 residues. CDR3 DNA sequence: TGCAGCGGAAGGGCGCGAGGGGGAGAGACCCAGTACTTC. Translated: CSGRARGGETQYF.

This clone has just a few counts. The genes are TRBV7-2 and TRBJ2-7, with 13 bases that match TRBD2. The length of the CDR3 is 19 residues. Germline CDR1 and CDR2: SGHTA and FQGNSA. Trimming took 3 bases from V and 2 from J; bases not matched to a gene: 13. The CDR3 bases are TGTGCCAGCAGCTTCGATCCCTTACTAGCGGGAGGGTCAACCTACGAGCAGTACTTC. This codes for CASSFDPLLAGGSTYEQYF.

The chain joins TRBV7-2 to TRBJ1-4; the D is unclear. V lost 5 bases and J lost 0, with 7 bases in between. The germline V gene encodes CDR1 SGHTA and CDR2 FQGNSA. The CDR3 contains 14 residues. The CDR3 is CASSPSATNEKLFF. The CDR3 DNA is TGTGCCAGCAGCCCCTCTGCAACTAATGAAAAACTGTTTTTT.

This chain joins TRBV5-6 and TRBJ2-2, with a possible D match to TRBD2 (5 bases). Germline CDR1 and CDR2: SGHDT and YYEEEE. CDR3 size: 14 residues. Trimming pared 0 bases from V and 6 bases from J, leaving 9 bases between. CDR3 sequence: CASSLGLAPGELFF. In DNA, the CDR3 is TGTGCCAGCAGCTTGGGGCTAGCCCCCGGGGAGCTGTTTTTT.

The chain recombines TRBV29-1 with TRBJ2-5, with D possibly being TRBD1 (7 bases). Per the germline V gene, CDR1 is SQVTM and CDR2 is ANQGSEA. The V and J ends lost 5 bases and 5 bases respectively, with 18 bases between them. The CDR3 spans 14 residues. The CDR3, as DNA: TGCAGCGTTAAGGGGGCGGGGTATTCGGAGACCCAGTACTTC. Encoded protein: CSVKGAGYSETQYF.

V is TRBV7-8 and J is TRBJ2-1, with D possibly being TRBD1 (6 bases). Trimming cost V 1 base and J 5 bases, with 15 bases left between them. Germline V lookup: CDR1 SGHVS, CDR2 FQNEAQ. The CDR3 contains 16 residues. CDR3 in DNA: TGTGCCAGCAGCTTAGAACAGGGCCGTTTGAACAATGAGCAGTTCTTC. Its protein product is CASSLEQGRLNNEQFF.